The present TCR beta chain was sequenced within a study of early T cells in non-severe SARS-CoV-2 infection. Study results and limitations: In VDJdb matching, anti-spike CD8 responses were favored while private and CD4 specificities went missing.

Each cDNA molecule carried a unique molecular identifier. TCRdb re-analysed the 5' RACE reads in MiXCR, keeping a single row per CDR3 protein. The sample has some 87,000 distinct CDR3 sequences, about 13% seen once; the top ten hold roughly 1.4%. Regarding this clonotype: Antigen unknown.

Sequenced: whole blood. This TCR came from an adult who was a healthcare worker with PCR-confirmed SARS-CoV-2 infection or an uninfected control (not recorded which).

The CDR3 sequence is CSVEKPGMGYTF. The CDR3 nucleotides read TGCAGCGTTGAGAAGCCAGGGATGGGCTACACCTTC. The chain combines TRBV29-1 with TRBJ1-2, with D tentatively TRBD1 (5 bases). Germline CDR1 and CDR2: SQVTM and ANQGSEA. There are 12 residues in the CDR3. The germline V and J ends were trimmed by 3 bases and 8 bases, with 13 bases remaining between them.